A single sample gave rise to the 23 T cell receptor beta chains below, sequenced in a study of blood T cell repertoires in COVID-19. Sequenced by immunoSEQ multiplex PCR; TCRdb stores in-frame clones only, minus some. The sample carries fewer than 100,000 clones, around 90% recorded once. Sequenced material: peripheral blood. The receptors come from a man between 70 and 80 years old with acute or convalescent COVID-19.

This clone was detected only once. The genes are TRBV19 and TRBJ1-1; D perhaps matches TRBD1 (6 bases). Looked up from germline, CDR1 is LNHDA and CDR2 is SQIVND (reference sequence). This CDR3 has 15 residues. Trimming stripped 5 bases from V and 1 base from J, with 14 bases between. The CDR3 region is CASSPQGWGNTEAFF. In DNA, the CDR3 is TGTGCCAGTAGTCCCCAGGGGTGGGGGAACACTGAAGCTTTCTTT.

The chain is built from TRBV9 and TRBJ1-1; D is undetermined. CDR3 length equals 14 residues. Between the trimmed V and J ends, which lost 0 bases and 1 base, there was a span of 7 bases. Germline V gives CDR1 SGDLS, CDR2 YYNGEE. The CDR3 nucleotides read TGTGCCAGCAGCGTAGTCGCGGGGAACACTGAAGCTTTCTTT. Its translation is CASSVVAGNTEAFF.

J is TRBJ2-1 and V is TRBV19; 9 bases are shared with TRBD1. Unmatched junction bases numbered 8, after V lost 4 bases and J lost 4 bases. The CDR3 extends over 16 amino acids. Germline V gene data show CDR1 as LNHDA and CDR2 as SQIVND (reference sequence). CDR3 DNA: TGTGCCAGTAGTAGTGTGGGGACAGGGAATTACAATGAGCAGTTCTTC. Amino acids: CASSSVGTGNYNEQFF.

The chain combines TRBV18 with TRBJ1-3; TRBD1 is a possible D gene (6 bases). The ends were cut back, 6 bases at V and 2 bases at J, with 14 bases in the middle. The V gene's germline CDR1 is KGHSH and CDR2 LQKENI. The CDR3 runs to 15 residues. CDR3 loop: CASSPGNRAGNTIYF. The CDR3 DNA reads as TGTGCCAGCTCCCCAGGAAACAGGGCTGGAAACACCATATATTTT.

The J gene is TRBJ2-7, the V gene TRBV27; 8 nucleotides agree with TRBD2. The CDR3 is 13 residues long. In germline, CDR1 is MNHEY, CDR2 SMNVEV (reference sequence). V dropped 3 bases and J dropped 6; count of bases not matched to a gene: 4. The CDR3, as DNA: TGTGCCAGCAGTTTCCGGGAGGGGGGCGAGCAGTACTTC. Translating gives CASSFREGGEQYF.

V usage is TRBV5-6 and J usage is TRBJ1-1; TRBD1 matches at 8 bases. This CDR3 has 15 residues. The trim removed 3 bases at V and 6 bases at J, leaving 10 bases unmatched. Per the germline V gene, CDR1 is SGHDT and CDR2 is YYEEEE. The CDR3 DNA reads as TGTGCCAGCAGCTCCCTCGGGACAGGTCTTGCTGAAGCTTTCTTT. As protein: CASSSLGTGLAEAFF.

This clone was observed once. The V call is TRBV2, the J call TRBJ1-5; D gene uncertain. This CDR3 spans 15 amino acids. Germline lookup yields CDR1 SNHLY and CDR2 FYNNEI. Trimming pared 5 bases from V and 0 bases from J, leaving 11 bases between. The CDR3 loop is CASSSSSNSNQPQHF. The CDR3 DNA reads as TGTGCCAGCAGTTCATCCAGTAATAGCAATCAGCCCCAGCATTTT.

This sequence joins TRBV28 and TRBJ1-6; tentative D call: TRBD1 (6 bases). With 2 bases removed from V and 8 bases from J, the gap between germline ends came to 13 bases. The CDR3 runs to 15 residues. In germline, CDR1 is MDHEN, CDR2 SYDVKM. The CDR3 reads CASSLRLQGHSPLHF. The DNA of the CDR3 is TGTGCCAGCAGTTTACGATTACAGGGCCATTCACCCCTCCACTTT.

CDR3 sequence (DNA): TGTGCCAGCAGCCATAATAGAAACACTGAAGCTTTCTTT. It translates to CASSHNRNTEAFF. The chain links TRBV3-1 (or the pseudogene TRBV3-2) to TRBJ1-1; D not resolved. The germline gives CDR1 LGHDT, CDR2 YNNKEL (reference sequence). V was clipped by 3 bases and J by 2 bases, with 7 bases between them. The CDR3 is 13 amino acids.

The CDR3 coding sequence is TGTGCCAGCAGCCAGGGTCCTAGCGGGGTCTCCTACAATGAGCAGTTCTTC. This encodes CASSQGPSGVSYNEQFF. The chain employs TRBV4-2 and TRBJ2-1; 9 nucleotides align to TRBD2. The junction had 6 bases not matched to a gene; V was cut back by 3 bases and J by 0 bases. This CDR3 spans 17 amino acids. Germline V lookup: CDR1 LGHNA, CDR2 YNFKEQ.

The rearrangement links TRBV6-1 to TRBJ2-1; TRBD1 matches 10 bases. The germline V gene encodes CDR1 MNHNS and CDR2 SASEGT. The CDR3 sequence is 16 residues long. With 0 bases clipped from V and 3 bases from J, the junction kept 2 bases outside the gene matches. CDR3 nucleotides: TGTGCCAGCAGTGAAGCGTGGACAGGGGGCTACAATGAGCAGTTCTTC. Its protein product is CASSEAWTGGYNEQFF.

This chain uses TRBV2 with TRBJ1-2; 7 nucleotides align to TRBD1. Germline lookup yields CDR1 SNHLY and CDR2 FYNNEI. With V trimmed by 6 bases and J by 7 bases, 14 bases remained unmatched. This CDR3 comprises 15 residues. The CDR3 nucleotides are TGTGCCAGCAGGGTACAGGGGATGGGTCTCGCTGGCTACACCTTC. Its translation is CASRVQGMGLAGYTF. Combining the CDR3 with reference TRBV2 and TRBJ1-2 gives the whole variable domain EPEVTQTPSHQVTQMGQEVILRCVPISNHLYFYWYRQILGQKVEFLVSFYNNEISEKSEIFDDQFSVERPDGSNFTLKIRSTKLEDSAMYFCASRVQGMGLAGYTFGSGTRLTVV.

The chain employs TRBV9 and TRBJ1-3; D ambiguous. V was cut by 0 bases and J by 0 bases, with 7 bases left in between. The length of the CDR3 is 15 residues. Germline V gene data show CDR1 as SGDLS and CDR2 as YYNGEE. The CDR3 nucleotides are TGTGCCAGCAGCGTAGGGGGAGACTCTGGAAACACCATATATTTT. The encoded protein is CASSVGGDSGNTIYF.

J is TRBJ1-2 and V is TRBV28; 9 bases are a match to TRBD1. Per the germline V gene, CDR1 is MDHEN and CDR2 is SYDVKM. V gave up 6 bases and J gave up 4 bases; unmatched junction bases: 6. CDR3 size: 14 residues. This chain's CDR3 is CASRQTGGPYGYTF. CDR3 bases: TGTGCCAGCAGACAAACAGGGGGCCCCTATGGCTACACCTTC.

The rearrangement joins TRBV30 to TRBJ1-6, with D possibly being TRBD1 (5 bases). Trimming stripped 3 bases from V and 7 bases from J, with 13 bases between. Germline lookup yields CDR1 GTSNPN and CDR2 SVGIG (reference sequence). This CDR3 contains 14 residues. The CDR3 loop is CAWRFDSSNSPLHF. CDR3 DNA: TGTGCCTGGAGGTTCGACAGTTCCAATTCACCCCTCCACTTT.

The gene calls are TRBV7-9 and TRBJ2-5; the match to TRBD2 covers 10 bases. The junction had 8 bases not matched to a gene; V was cut back by 2 bases and J by 2 bases. CDR3 size: 17 residues. The germline V gene has CDR1 SEHNR and CDR2 FQNEAQ (reference sequence). The CDR3 DNA reads as TGTGCCAGCAGCTTACCCCTACTAGCGGGGAGGCAAGAGACCCAGTACTTC. It translates to CASSLPLLAGRQETQYF.

This chain links TRBV7-9 with TRBJ2-3; the match to TRBD2 covers 10 bases. The junction had 3 bases not matched to a gene; V was cut back by 0 bases and J by 3 bases. The CDR3 runs 16 residues. Germline CDR1 and CDR2: SEHNR and FQNEAQ (reference sequence). The DNA for the CDR3 is TGTGCCAGCAGCTTAGCCCCTAGCGGGGGAACAGATACGCAGTATTTT. It specifies CASSLAPSGGTDTQYF.

The genes are TRBV30 and TRBJ2-4; 12 nucleotides align to TRBD2. The CDR3 spans 14 residues. The V segment lost 1 base and the J segment 6 bases; nucleotides outside the gene matches: 1. In germline, CDR1 is GTSNPN, CDR2 SVGIG (reference sequence). CDR3 sequence (DNA): TGTGCCTGGAGTGGGACTAGCGGGGCAAACATTCAGTACTTC. Translating gives CAWSGTSGANIQYF.

The chain combines TRBV21-1 with TRBJ1-1. TRBV21-1 is a pseudogene locus. The CDR3 is 18 residues long. CDR3 in DNA: TGTGCCAGCATCAAAAACGATGACCGGCGGGTTCCGGCCACTGAAGCTTTCTTT. Its translation is CASIKNDDRRVPATEAFF.

The chain couples TRBV19 to TRBJ1-4, with 7 bases fitting TRBD1. Trimming took 4 bases from V and 4 from J; bases not matched to a gene: 9. The germline V gene encodes CDR1 LNHDA and CDR2 SQIVND (reference sequence). This CDR3 is 16 amino acids long. The CDR3: CASSTGLRGNNEKLFF. The CDR3 DNA follows: TGTGCCAGTAGTACTGGGCTCAGGGGGAATAATGAAAAACTGTTTTTT. Complete variable domain (other parts from reference TRBV19 and TRBJ1-4): DGGITQSPKYLFRKEGQNVTLSCEQNLNHDAMYWYRQDPGQGLRLIYYSQIVNDFQKGDIAEGYSVSREKKESFPLTVTSAQKNPTAFYLCASSTGLRGNNEKLFFGSGTQLSVL.

In regard to this clone: The germline gene is not matched at one end of the junction; a read error may be the cause. The J gene is TRBJ1-2, the V gene TRBV12-3 or TRBV12-4, with TRBD1 identical over 7 bases. This CDR3 comprises 12 residues. The CDR3 sequence is CASSARTGRQGF. The CDR3 nucleotides are TGTGCCAGCAGTGCCCGGACAGGCCGACAAGGGTTC.

In its sample, this clone was seen once. V gene TRBV5-1 combines with J gene TRBJ2-1; the D gene is possibly TRBD1 (5 bases). The length of the CDR3 is 14 residues. The V end was cut by 1 base, the J end by 6 bases, with 11 bases between. Germline-derived CDR1 and CDR2 are SGHRS and YFSETQ. CDR3 sequence: CASSLHDSSNEQFF. CDR3 in DNA: TGCGCCAGCAGCTTGCATGACAGCTCCAATGAGCAGTTCTTC.

The chain employs TRBV24-1 and TRBJ2-4; 10 bases align to TRBD1. The ends lost 4 bases at V and 2 bases at J; junction bases unmatched: 4. Germline loops: CDR1 KGHDR, CDR2 SFDVKD. The CDR3 is 16 residues long. The CDR3 spells CATSEDRGSTKNIQYF. CDR3 nucleotides: TGTGCCACCAGTGAGGACAGGGGGTCGACCAAAAACATTCAGTACTTC.